These 18 T cell receptor beta chains were sequenced from one sample in a study of identical twins. TCRdb processed the 5' RACE reads anew with MiXCR; each CDR3 protein has one entry. The table has more than 350,000 distinct CDR3 sequences, roughly 9% seen once; the top ten hold roughly 9%. The specimen sequenced was naive T cells sorted from blood. The receptors were sampled from a woman aged 45-65 years in good health.

The chain uses TRBV5-4 and TRBJ2-2, with TRBD2 identical over 7 bases. V was pared by 1 base and J by 4 bases, with 7 bases of the junction left unmatched. The CDR3 is made up of 16 amino acids. Per the germline V gene, CDR1 is SGHNT and CDR2 is YYREEE (reference sequence). CDR3 DNA: TGTGCCAGCAGCTTGATAATAGCGGGTCGCACCGGGGAGCTGTTTTTT. Protein sequence: CASSLIIAGRTGELFF.

The chain carries TRBV25-1 and TRBJ2-7; TRBD1 matches 7 bases. Germline V lookup: CDR1 MGHDK, CDR2 SYGVNS. This CDR3 is built from 15 residues. Unmatched junction bases numbered 8, after V lost 4 bases and J lost 2 bases. The CDR3 sequence: CASSARQGVAYEQYF. The DNA of the CDR3 is TGTGCCAGCAGTGCTAGACAGGGAGTCGCCTACGAGCAGTACTTC.

The chain uses TRBV7-2 and TRBJ2-7; the match to TRBD2 covers 7 bases. Per the germline V gene, CDR1 is SGHTA and CDR2 is FQGNSA. The CDR3 is 14 residues long. The junction had 10 bases not matched to a gene; V was cut back by 5 bases and J by 6 bases. The chain's CDR3 is CASSVQRDHPEQYF. The CDR3 DNA sequence: TGTGCCAGCAGCGTGCAGCGGGACCACCCCGAGCAGTACTTC.

This clonotype was observed at least ten times. The junction differs from germline at one of its ends, possibly a read error. The chain uses TRBV5-1 and TRBJ2-7; D is undetermined. This CDR3 comprises 12 residues. The germline CDR1 and CDR2 sequences are SGHRS and YFSETQ. CDR3 sequence: CASSLADYEQYF. DNA for the CDR3: TGCGCCAGCAGTTTGGCGGACTACGAGCAGTACTTC.

This clonotype came up a few times. The genes are TRBV20-1 and TRBJ2-1, with a weak D call TRBD1 (5 bases). Trimming shortened V by 1 base and J by 4 bases, and 17 bases separated the two germline ends. This CDR3 is built from 16 residues. Germline V gives CDR1 DFQATT, CDR2 SNEGSKA (reference sequence). The CDR3 nucleotides read TGCAGTGCTAGAGCGACTGGACACCGATATTACAATGAGCAGTTCTTC. Translation: CSARATGHRYYNEQFF.

This clonotype has only a few counts. The chain joins TRBV9 to TRBJ1-1; D is perhaps TRBD1 (5 bases). The germline gives CDR1 SGDLS, CDR2 YYNGEE. V gave up 0 bases and J gave up 2 bases, with 11 bases separating them. The CDR3 length is 15 residues. The CDR3 sequence: CASSVEGIKNTEAFF. The CDR3 DNA follows: TGTGCCAGCAGCGTAGAGGGGATCAAAAACACTGAAGCTTTCTTT.

This clonotype was recorded many times. DNA for the CDR3: TGTGCCAGCAGCCAAGTCGATAGCGGGAGGCCGTTCTTC. Its translation: CASSQVDSGRPFF. The chain employs TRBV3-1 and TRBJ2-1; 10 bases align to TRBD2. The trim removed 1 base at V and 15 bases at J, leaving 6 bases unmatched. Germline V CDR1 and CDR2: LGHDT, YNNKEL (reference sequence). The CDR3 totals 13 residues.

This clonotype has only a few counts. The V call is TRBV5-1, the J call TRBJ2-1; D gene ambiguous. The CDR3 covers 16 residues. Germline values: CDR1 SGHRS, CDR2 YFSETQ. Trimming left V 3 bases short and J 5 bases short, with 18 bases between. In nucleotides, the CDR3 is TGCGCCAGCAGCTCTACTTCCGGGCATCGACACAATGAGCAGTTCTTC. Its protein is CASSSTSGHRHNEQFF.

The sample holds many counts of this clonotype. The chain uses TRBV5-1 and TRBJ2-3, with 7 bases that match TRBD1. The V and J ends lost 4 bases and 3 bases, in that order; junction bases with no gene match: 5. In germline, CDR1 is SGHRS, CDR2 YFSETQ. The CDR3 sequence is 14 residues long. CDR3 in amino acids: CASSEDRQTDTQYF. As DNA, the CDR3 is TGCGCCAGCAGCGAGGACAGGCAGACAGATACGCAGTATTTT.

The rearrangement joins TRBV24-1 to TRBJ2-1, with no clear D. V dropped 4 bases and J dropped 4 bases, with 4 bases sitting between them. The germline V gene has CDR1 KGHDR and CDR2 SFDVKD. The length of the CDR3 is 12 residues. CDR3: CATSDGYNEQFF. DNA for the CDR3: TGTGCCACCAGTGACGGATACAATGAGCAGTTCTTC.

The CDR3 loop is CASSQVARGGPGDEQFF. CDR3 DNA sequence: TGCGCCAGCAGCCAAGTAGCAAGGGGGGGCCCGGGCGATGAGCAGTTCTTC. The chain couples TRBV4-1 to TRBJ2-1; weak D call: TRBD2 (7 bases). V lost 1 base and J lost 8, with 21 bases in between. Germline CDR1 reads MGHRA; CDR2 reads YSYEKL. This CDR3 comprises 17 residues.

This clonotype has a count of ten or more. The chain couples TRBV12-3 or TRBV12-4 to TRBJ2-2, with TRBD1 matching 7 bases. Trimming cost V 3 bases and J 0 bases; bases outside gene matches: 1. The CDR3 is 15 amino acids. Here the CDR3 reads CASSFGTANTGELFF. Written as DNA, the CDR3 is TGTGCCAGCAGTTTTGGGACAGCGAACACCGGGGAGCTGTTTTTT.

The rearrangement uses TRBV18 and TRBJ1-6; the D is unclear. This CDR3 comprises 13 residues. Trimming took 2 bases from V and 6 from J, leaving 5 bases between them. The germline V gene encodes CDR1 KGHSH and CDR2 LQKENI. CDR3 loop: CASSPEINSPLHF. The CDR3 DNA is TGTGCCAGCTCACCAGAGATTAATTCACCCCTCCACTTT.

The V gene is TRBV6-4, the J gene TRBJ2-1; TRBD2 agrees at 10 bases. CDR1 MRHNA and CDR2 SNTAGT come from the germline V gene. The CDR3 consists of 16 residues. The trim removed 4 bases at V and 4 bases at J, leaving 7 bases unmatched. The CDR3, as DNA: TGTGCCAGCAGTGTCTCCAGCGGGAGGGATTACAATGAGCAGTTCTTC. It specifies CASSVSSGRDYNEQFF.

Only a few counts were recorded for this clonotype. This chain connects TRBV28 to TRBJ1-1; unclear D gene. Germline assignment: CDR1 MDHEN and CDR2 SYDVKM. CDR3 length: 14 amino acids. Trimming pared 7 bases from V and 5 bases from J, leaving 17 bases between. CDR3 protein: CASTLVRVWTEAFF. CDR3 sequence (DNA): TGTGCCAGCACCCTCGTGAGGGTCTGGACTGAAGCTTTCTTT.

This clonotype was observed a few times. The chain couples TRBV16 to TRBJ2-1; no clear D gene. This CDR3 region has 13 residues. Trimming removed 2 bases from V and 8 bases from J, with 10 bases in between. CDR1 is KGHSY and CDR2 is FQNENV in the germline V gene. The CDR3 sequence: CASSQDRVHEQFF. In nucleotides, the CDR3 is TGTGCCAGCAGCCAAGATAGGGTCCATGAGCAGTTCTTC.

At least ten counts were recorded for this clonotype. The V call is TRBV29-1, the J call TRBJ2-1, with D maybe TRBD2 (5 bases). Trimming removed 3 bases at V and 0 bases at J, with 12 bases between. Looked up from germline, CDR1 is SQVTM and CDR2 is ANQGSEA. This CDR3 has 15 residues. CDR3 amino acids: CSVEGSVSSYNEQFF. In nucleotides, the CDR3 is TGCAGCGTTGAGGGTAGCGTCAGCTCCTACAATGAGCAGTTCTTC.

This clonotype was recorded at least ten times. V is TRBV12-3 or TRBV12-4 and J is TRBJ2-2, with D uncertain. Trimming stripped 3 bases from V and 9 bases from J, with 5 bases between. The CDR3 has 11 residues. CDR3 sequence: CASSFRRELFF. CDR3 bases: TGTGCCAGCAGTTTTCGGAGGGAGCTGTTTTTT.